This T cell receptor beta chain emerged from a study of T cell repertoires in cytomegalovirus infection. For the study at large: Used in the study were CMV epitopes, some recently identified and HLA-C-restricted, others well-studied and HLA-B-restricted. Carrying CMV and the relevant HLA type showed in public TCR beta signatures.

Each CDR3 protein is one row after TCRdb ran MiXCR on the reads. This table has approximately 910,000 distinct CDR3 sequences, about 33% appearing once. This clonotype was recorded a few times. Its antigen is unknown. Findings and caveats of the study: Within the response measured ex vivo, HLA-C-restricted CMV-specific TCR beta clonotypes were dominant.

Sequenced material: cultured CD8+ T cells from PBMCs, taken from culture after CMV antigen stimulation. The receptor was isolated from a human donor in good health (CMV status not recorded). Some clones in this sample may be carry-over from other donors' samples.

The CDR3 spells CASSSGTGFEAFF. CDR3 coding DNA: TGTGCCAGCAGCTCCGGGACAGGATTTGAAGCTTTCTTT. V usage is TRBV5-6 and J usage is TRBJ1-1, with 8 bases matching TRBD1. The germline V gene has CDR1 SGHDT and CDR2 YYEEEE. After removal of 3 bases from V and 7 bases from J, the junction contained 5 bases not matched to a gene. CDR3 length: 13 amino acids.